Listed below are T cell receptor beta chains from one sample, sequenced in a study of blood T cell repertoires in COVID-19. Clones were sequenced by immunoSEQ multiplex PCR, and TCRdb holds only the in-frame ones, with some missing. The table shows approximately 250,000 clones, with about 87% occurring only once. The specimen was PBMCs or T cells enriched from blood (not recorded which). The receptor set was obtained from a middle-aged woman who had been exposed to COVID-19. CDR3s include the opening cysteine and the closing phenylalanine or tryptophan. Each record gives: J gene, D gene, clone size, V gene, CDR3 protein, CDR3 DNA. D genes are given only for firm matches. Expanded clones get a size class; other rows say once, few or many, or leave the size out.

TRBJ2-1,-,once,TRBV5-1,CASSLFDRDYNEQFF,TGCGCCAGCAGCTTGTTTGACAGAGACTACAATGAGCAGTTCTTC
TRBJ2-1,-,once,TRBV5-1,CASSLAPYNEQFF,TGTGCCAGCAGCTTGGCCCCGTACAATGAGCAGTTCTTC
TRBJ1-5,-,-,TRBV28,CAIHSSYSNQPQHF,TGTGCCATCCACAGCTCTTATAGCAATCAGCCCCAGCATTTT
TRBJ2-2,-,-,TRBV7-2,CASSEHANTGELFF,TGTGCCAGCAGCGAACACGCCAACACCGGGGAGCTGTTTTTT
TRBJ2-7,TRBD1,-,TRBV4-3,CASSLGQGGEQYF,TGCGCCAGCAGTCTAGGACAGGGTGGGGAGCAGTACTTC
TRBJ2-2,TRBD1,-,TRBV28,CASSSMRRWGQGVPGELFF,TGTGCCAGCAGCTCCATGCGGCGGTGGGGACAGGGGGTTCCCGGGGAGCTGTTTTTT
TRBJ2-7,-,-,TRBV19,CASSPIYEQYF,TGTGCCAGTAGCCCTATCTACGAGCAGTACTTC
TRBJ1-3,-,-,TRBV10-1,CASSESMGGSSSGNTIYF,TGCGCCAGCAGTGAGTCGATGGGGGGTTCGAGCTCTGGAAACACCATATATTTT
TRBJ1-1,-,-,TRBV6-5,CASSPTPTGNTEAFF,TGTGCCAGCAGTCCCACACCTACAGGGAACACTGAAGCTTTCTTT
TRBJ1-4,-,once,TRBV5-6,CASSSGWGFGEKLFF,TGTGCCAGCAGCTCCGGATGGGGCTTCGGGGAAAAACTGTTTTTT
TRBJ2-5,TRBD1,-,TRBV12-3/TRBV12-4,CASRNRGAETQYF,TGTGCCAGCAGAAACAGGGGAGCAGAGACCCAGTACTTC
TRBJ1-2,TRBD1,-,TRBV19,CASSGGQGYGYTF,TGTGCCAGTAGTGGCGGACAGGGCTATGGCTACACCTTC
TRBJ1-4,-,-,TRBV28,CASSRTGGRTNEKLFF,TGTGCCAGCAGCCGTACGGGGGGGCGAACTAATGAAAAACTGTTTTTT
TRBJ1-1,-,-,TRBV27,CASSSVAGIGSTEAFF,TGTGCCAGCAGTTCAGTCGCAGGAATTGGGAGCACTGAAGCTTTCTTT
TRBJ2-3,-,-,TRBV2,CASSAGAGTDTQYF,TGTGCCAGCAGTGCGGGAGCAGGCACAGATACGCAGTATTTT
TRBJ1-1,-,once,TRBV4-3,CASSQEANTEAFF,TGCGCCAGCAGCCAAGAAGCGAACACTGAAGCTTTCTTT
TRBJ2-7,TRBD1,-,TRBV30,CAWSRGQGASYEQYF,TGTGCCTGGAGCCGCGGACAGGGGGCATCCTACGAGCAGTACTTC
TRBJ2-3,-,once,TRBV18,CASSPQNSRTDTQYF,TGTGCCAGCTCACCACAGAACAGTCGCACAGATACGCAGTATTTT
TRBJ2-1,TRBD2,-,TRBV28,CASSYLAGSYNEQFF,TGTGCCAGCAGTTACCTAGCGGGTTCCTACAATGAGCAGTTCTTC
TRBJ1-3,-,-,TRBV6-4,CASTLGHRVITGNTIYF,TGTGCCAGCACTTTGGGCCACAGGGTAATAACTGGAAACACCATATATTTT
TRBJ2-1,-,-,TRBV27,CASRLAFSSYNEQFF,TGTGCCAGCCGTCTAGCGTTTAGCTCCTACAATGAGCAGTTCTTC
TRBJ2-5,-,few,TRBV7-9,CASSRTDYQETQYF,TGTGCCAGCAGCCGGACAGACTACCAAGAGACCCAGTACTTC
TRBJ2-3,TRBD2,-,TRBV7-8,CASSPRLADLTDTQYF,TGTGCCAGCAGCCCCCGACTAGCGGACCTTACGGATACGCAGTATTTT
TRBJ1-5,-,-,TRBV30,CAWSFPGYSNQPQHF,TGTGCCTGGAGTTTCCCGGGATATAGCAATCAGCCCCAGCATTTT
TRBJ2-5,TRBD2,-,TRBV7-2,CASSLTSGAVQETQYF,TGTGCCAGCAGCTTGACTAGCGGGGCGGTCCAAGAGACCCAGTACTTC
TRBJ1-2,TRBD1,-,TRBV5-6,CASTPDRGHGYTF,TGTGCCAGCACCCCGGACAGGGGGCATGGCTACACCTTC
TRBJ1-6,-,-,TRBV6-5,CASSYGGGSPLHF,TGTGCCAGCAGTTACGGCGGGGGTTCACCCCTCCACTTT
TRBJ2-5,-,-,TRBV19,CASSIQASAIQETQYF,TGTGCCAGTAGTATTCAGGCTAGCGCAATACAAGAGACCCAGTACTTC
TRBJ2-1,-,once,TRBV4-3,CASSQGVNEQFF,TGCGCCAGCAGCCAAGGAGTAAATGAGCAGTTCTTC
TRBJ1-1,-,once,TRBV10-3,CAILEGQGSEAFF,TGTGCCATCTTGGAGGGGCAGGGCTCTGAAGCTTTCTTT
TRBJ2-4,TRBD2,-,TRBV25-1,CASSRGGDKNIQYF,TGTGCCAGCAGTCGGGGGGGTGACAAAAACATTCAGTACTTC
TRBJ1-3,TRBD1,-,TRBV7-6,CASSRDRGFSGNTIYF,TGTGCCAGCAGCCGGGACAGAGGATTCTCTGGAAACACCATATATTTT
TRBJ2-7,-,few,TRBV5-1,CASSEPGTEQYF,TGCGCCAGCAGCGAGCCAGGGACAGAGCAGTACTTC
TRBJ2-1,TRBD2,-,TRBV6-1,CASSETTGGYNEQFF,TGTGCCAGCAGTGAAACCACGGGGGGTTACAATGAGCAGTTCTTC
TRBJ1-5,-,-,TRBV6-2/TRBV6-3,CASSIRGVGQPQHF,TGTGCCAGCAGTATCAGGGGCGTCGGTCAGCCCCAGCATTTT
TRBJ1-2,-,-,TRBV18,CASSPGLGAGYTF,TGTGCCAGCTCACCAGGACTAGGCGCGGGCTACACCTTC
TRBJ1-1,-,-,TRBV29-1,CSVVGRGPVEAFF,TGCAGCGTTGTGGGCAGGGGACCTGTTGAAGCTTTCTTT
TRBJ1-2,TRBD1,-,TRBV28,CASSFRDRAGRGYTF,TGTGCCAGCAGTTTTCGGGACAGGGCCGGTCGGGGCTACACCTTC
TRBJ1-2,TRBD1,-,TRBV7-2,CASSLREGGQGANYGYTF,TGTGCCAGCAGCTTAAGGGAGGGAGGACAGGGAGCTAACTATGGCTACACCTTC
TRBJ2-1,-,-,TRBV28,CASRQGSRNEQFF,TGTGCCAGCAGACAGGGTAGTAGGAATGAGCAGTTCTTC
TRBJ1-1,TRBD1,-,TRBV29-1,CSVETGQGEAFF,TGCAGCGTTGAGACCGGACAGGGCGAAGCTTTCTTT
TRBJ1-3,TRBD1,once,TRBV19,CASSIAGQGNTIYF,TGTGCCAGTAGTATAGCGGGACAGGGAAACACCATATATTTT